A single sample is the source of the 14 T cell receptor beta chains below, sequenced in a study of blood T cells in healthy people across ages. It was with a sample-barcoded 5' primer and a J-beta primer mix that a second PCR of about 6 to 12 cycles was run. One entry per CDR3 protein, called by TCRdb with MiXCR from the 5' RACE reads. There are more than 900,000 distinct CDR3 sequences in the sample; 25% occur only once, and around 0.75% lies in the top ten. The same sample was also used in a study of T cells of mothers and their children.

What was sequenced was blood. These receptors all stem from a girl aged 2 to 9 in good health.

The CDR3 loop is CASSVGRGNTIYF. The DNA of the CDR3 is TGTGCCAGCAGCGTAGGTCGGGGAAACACCATATATTTT. This rearrangement joins TRBV9 to TRBJ1-3; the D is unclear. Germline CDR1 is SGDLS and CDR2 is YYNGEE. The CDR3 totals 13 residues. V shed 0 bases and J shed 4 bases, with 5 bases lying between them.

V gene TRBV12-3 or TRBV12-4 combines with J gene TRBJ2-2; a weak D match, TRBD2 (7 bases). Trimming took off 10 bases at V and 0 bases at J, with 15 bases between the two ends. The CDR3 sequence is 15 residues long. CDR3 nucleotides: TGTGCCACACGGGGGGCGGCGGCGAACACCGGGGAGCTGTTTTTT. It is translated as CATRGAAANTGELFF.

This clonotype has a handful of counts. The gene calls are TRBV9 and TRBJ2-5; D might be TRBD1 (6 bases). The CDR3 has 13 residues. CDR1 SGDLS and CDR2 YYNGEE come from the germline V gene. Trimming pared 4 bases from V and 5 bases from J, leaving 12 bases between. Written as DNA, the CDR3 is TGTGCCAGCAGCCCCCAGGGGTGGGAGACCCAGTACTTC. Translation: CASSPQGWETQYF.

The rearrangement uses TRBV10-3 and TRBJ2-7, with 14 positions matching TRBD2. The CDR3 runs to 16 residues. Germline V gene lookup returns CDR1 ENHRY and CDR2 SYGVKD. J gave up 7 bases and V 6 bases, and 11 bases lay outside the gene matches. In DNA form, the CDR3 reads TGTGCCATCAGGGAACCGGGACTAGCGGGAGCGAGAGAGCAGTACTTC. Translation: CAIREPGLAGAREQYF.

This chain uses TRBV23-1 with TRBJ2-7; D uncertain. TRBV23-1 is classed as an ORF, of uncertain function. With 6 bases removed from V and 0 bases from J, the gap between germline ends came to 12 bases. The CDR3 is 14 amino acids. CDR3 nucleotide sequence: TGCGCCAGCAGACAGTACAACCCCTCCTACGAGCAGTACTTC. It codes for CASRQYNPSYEQYF.

The V and J genes are TRBV20-1 and TRBJ2-5, with a weak D call TRBD1 (5 bases). The V end was cut by 4 bases, the J end by 1 base, with 10 bases between. The CDR3 has 13 amino acids. Germline assignment: CDR1 DFQATT and CDR2 SNEGSKA (reference sequence). The CDR3 region has the DNA TGCAGTGCTACCCAGACAGTCCAAGAGACCCAGTACTTC. As protein: CSATQTVQETQYF.

Only a few counts were recorded for this clonotype. This chain uses TRBV28 with TRBJ2-1; TRBD1 agrees at 8 bases. The CDR3 extends over 13 amino acids. The germline V gene has CDR1 MDHEN and CDR2 SYDVKM. V shed 5 bases and J 6 bases; nucleotides not matched to a gene: 3. The CDR3 region has the DNA TGTGCCAGCAGTCCGCAGGGGGCCAATGAGCAGTTCTTC. It translates to CASSPQGANEQFF.

This chain uses TRBV20-1 with TRBJ2-4, with 7 bases identical to TRBD1. In germline, CDR1 is DFQATT, CDR2 SNEGSKA (reference sequence). This CDR3 is 15 amino acids long. V shed 5 bases and J 0 bases; nucleotides not matched to a gene: 7. The CDR3 region has the DNA TGCAGTGCTCGGCAGGGGGTATCAGCCAAAAACATTCAGTACTTC. Protein: CSARQGVSAKNIQYF.

There are a few counts of this clonotype. The rearrangement links TRBV24-1 to TRBJ2-2; tentatively, D is TRBD2 (6 bases). The V end lost 3 bases, the J end lost 0 bases, and 16 bases lay between the germline ends. Germline V gene lookup returns CDR1 KGHDR and CDR2 SFDVKD. The CDR3 has 18 residues. The CDR3 DNA reads as TGTGCCACCAGTGATCCAACCTCCGGGAGTTCGAACACCGGGGAGCTGTTTTTT. It specifies CATSDPTSGSSNTGELFF.

A few counts support this clonotype. The V and J genes are TRBV4-1 and TRBJ2-7, with D perhaps assigned TRBD1 or TRBD2 (5 bases each). Looked up from germline, CDR1 is MGHRA and CDR2 is YSYEKL. This CDR3 region has 14 residues. V was cut by 1 base and J by 9 bases, with 16 bases left in between. The DNA for the CDR3 is TGCGCCAGCAGCCAAGGCTTTGGGGACCACGTGCAGTACTTC. This translates into CASSQGFGDHVQYF.

This clonotype was detected a few times. The V call is TRBV20-1, the J call TRBJ1-1; D is unclear. The germline gives CDR1 DFQATT, CDR2 SNEGSKA (reference sequence). This CDR3 comprises 12 residues. With 1 base removed from V and 2 bases from J, the gap between germline ends came to 5 bases. CDR3 in DNA: TGCAGTGCTAGAGCCATTAACACTGAAGCTTTCTTT. Amino acid sequence: CSARAINTEAFF.

The rearrangement links TRBV27 to TRBJ2-7; D is perhaps TRBD2 (6 bases). The DNA matches TRBJ2-1 better at its end, which makes the J call doubtful. The CDR3 has 17 amino acids. CDR1 is MNHEY, CDR2 SMNVEV, per germline (reference sequence). The CDR3 reads CASSSTKASELYNEQFF. CDR3 coding DNA: TGTGCCAGCAGTTCAACTAAAGCTAGCGAGCTCTACAATGAGCAGTTCTTC.

A word on this clonotype: One end of the junction varies from germline; a read error may be responsible. The chain carries TRBV12-3 or TRBV12-4 and TRBJ1-2; TRBD1 matches 10 bases. The CDR3 is 14 residues long. CDR3 in amino acids: CASSFVGTGVGYAF. The CDR3, as DNA: TGTGCCAGCAGTTTTGTTGGGACAGGGGTCGGCTACGCCTTC.

The chain couples TRBV7-9 to TRBJ2-1; D perhaps matches TRBD2 (7 bases). Germline CDR1 SEHNR, CDR2 FQNEAQ (reference sequence). This CDR3 is 16 amino acids long. V lost 2 bases and J lost 1, with 12 bases in between. Written as DNA, the CDR3 is TGTGCCAGCAGCTTAAAGGGGGGGCTATCCTACAATGAGCAGTTCTTC. It yields the protein CASSLKGGLSYNEQFF.